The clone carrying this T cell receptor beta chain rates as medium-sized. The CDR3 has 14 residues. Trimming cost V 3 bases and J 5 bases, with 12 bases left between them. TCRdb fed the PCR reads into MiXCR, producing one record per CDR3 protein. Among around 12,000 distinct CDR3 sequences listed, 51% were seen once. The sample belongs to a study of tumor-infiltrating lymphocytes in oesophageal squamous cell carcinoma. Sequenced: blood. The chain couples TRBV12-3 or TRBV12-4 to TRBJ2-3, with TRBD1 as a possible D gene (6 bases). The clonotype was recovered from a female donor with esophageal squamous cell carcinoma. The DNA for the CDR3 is TGTGCCAGCAGTTTTGGTGGGGGCGGAGATACGCAGTATTTT. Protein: CASSFGGGGDTQYF.